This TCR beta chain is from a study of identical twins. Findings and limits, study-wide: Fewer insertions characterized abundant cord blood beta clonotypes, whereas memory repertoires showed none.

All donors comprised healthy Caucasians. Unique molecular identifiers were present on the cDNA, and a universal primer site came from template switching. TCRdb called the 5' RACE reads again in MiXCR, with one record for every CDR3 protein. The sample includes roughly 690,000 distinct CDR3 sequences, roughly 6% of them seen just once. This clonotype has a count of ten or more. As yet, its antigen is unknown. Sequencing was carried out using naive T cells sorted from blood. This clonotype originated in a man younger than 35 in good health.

CDR3 sequence (DNA): TGCGCCAGCAGCCTCCCCCGGGGCTCTGGGGCCAACGTCCTGACTTTC. Protein sequence: CASSLPRGSGANVLTF. The V and J genes are TRBV5-1 and TRBJ2-6, with TRBD2 as a possible D gene (5 bases). The length of the CDR3 is 16 residues. V lost 4 bases and J lost 0, with 11 bases in between. Looked up from germline, CDR1 is SGHRS and CDR2 is YFSETQ.